This record looks at one TCR beta chain sequence and its context. This clonotype appeared many times. It has no known antigen specificity. No base quality information exists; no much larger clone differs at one position. The library came from PCR. The sample was run on an Illumina HiSeq 2500. Molecular barcoding was employed in the preparation of TCR libraries, with unique molecular identifiers being used to normalize TCRbeta repertoire quantification. Using fastp at Q25 and MiXCR, TCRdb reprocessed the public reads and kept productive beta chains. Duplicate CDR3 protein sequences are folded into a single record with the most common DNA and genes. The sample profile shows some 240,000 distinct CDR3 sequences; 9.7% of them were found once. 5% to 6% of the sample comes from the top ten. The sample belongs to a study of T-cell reconstitution after alpha-beta-depleted transplantation in children listed by TCRdb under 2016. About the investigation overall: The study quantitatively tracked T-cell immune reconstitution after TCRalphabeta/CD19-depleted allogeneic hematopoietic cell transplantation in children using TCR repertoire profiling.

CDR1 and CDR2 were assigned from the germline V gene as SGHRS and YFSETQ. Inclusive of the bounding cysteine and phenylalanine, the CDR3 is 13 residues long. The sequence is cut down to CDR3 DNA, 39 bases in frame from base 1. V is shortened by 7 bases, J by 7 bases, and the region joining them spans 14 bases. The V and J segments used are TRBV5-1 and TRBJ1-4, and possibly TRBD1, on 6 matching bases. Sequenced material: PBMCs from the stem cell graft donor, taken from the stem cell graft. The receptor comes from a human donor who donated a stem cell graft to a child with SCID. The base sequence is TGCGCCAGCCACGCCGAGGGGGTTGAAAAACTGTTTTTT. Translated, this gives CASHAEGVEKLFF.